This T cell receptor (beta chain) originates from a study of T-cell reconstitution after alpha-beta-depleted transplantation in children. Whole-study results and caveats: Several hundred expanded graft clones reportedly supplied alpha-beta T cells about two months after transplant. Fresh T-cell production supplied most of the T-cell counts and diversity seen one year after transplant.

Preparing the TCRbeta library involved the use of unique molecular identifiers. In TCRdb, the PCR reads were re-called with MiXCR into one record per CDR3 protein. The sample holds just under 350,000 distinct CDR3 sequences, 15% to 20% seen once. This clonotype was seen at least ten times. What it binds is not known. CDR3 length equals 16 residues. Trimming stripped 4 bases from V and 0 bases from J, with 16 bases between. Germline V gene sequence: CDR1 SGDLS, CDR2 YYNGEE. The material was PBMCs, mostly from graft donor cells, obtained 360 days after TCRalphabeta/CD19-depleted stem cell transplant. The origin of this receptor is a male patient between 2 and 10 years old who had a stem cell transplant for acute lymphoblastic leukemia, so the T cells may come from the graft donor. The V and J genes are TRBV9 and TRBJ2-5; either TRBD1 or TRBD2 may fit D (7 bases each). In nucleotides, the CDR3 is TGTGCCAGCAGCCCCCAGGGGGAGGGAAACCAAGAGACCCAGTACTTC. It yields the protein CASSPQGEGNQETQYF.